This is a list of T cell receptor beta chains from one sample in a study of tumor-infiltrating lymphocytes in primary liver carcinoma. TCRdb analysed the multiplex PCR reads with MiXCR anew, one entry per CDR3 protein. This sample has roughly 32,000 distinct CDR3 sequences, with less than 75% found just once. Sequences were obtained from liver tumor tissue from sampling region 3. These receptors all come from a woman in her twenties or thirties with primary liver carcinoma and hepatitis B virus infection. CDR3s include the opening cysteine and the closing phenylalanine or tryptophan. D genes are given only for firm matches. The listing skips clone size in some rows; elsewhere it reads once, few, many or a size class.

J gene: TRBJ1-1
clone size: -
D gene: TRBD1
V gene: TRBV13
CDR3 protein: CTSRTGSATTEAFF
CDR3 DNA: TGTACCAGCAGGACAGGGAGTGCAACCACTGAAGCTTTCTTT

J gene: TRBJ2-1
clone size: medium-sized
D gene: TRBD2
V gene: TRBV5-5
CDR3 protein: CASSLALAGSYNEQFF
CDR3 DNA: TGTGCCAGCAGCTTGGCTCTAGCGGGATCGTACAATGAGCAGTTCTTC

J gene: TRBJ1-2
clone size: many
D gene: -
V gene: TRBV7-2
CDR3 protein: CASSLDRGSQGYGYTF
CDR3 DNA: TGTGCCAGCAGCTTAGACCGAGGGAGTCAGGGTTATGGCTACACCTTC

J gene: TRBJ2-2
clone size: few
D gene: TRBD2
V gene: TRBV4-3
CDR3 protein: CASSVLAGGPRSNIGELLF
CDR3 DNA: TGCGCCAGCAGCGTGCTAGCGGGAGGGCCCCGTTCGAACATCGGGGAGCTGTTGTTT

J gene: TRBJ2-3
clone size: -
D gene: -
V gene: TRBV2
CDR3 protein: CVSAGGTASTDTQYF
CDR3 DNA: TGTGTCAGTGCTGGCGGGACGGCGAGCACAGATACGCAGTATTTT

J gene: TRBJ1-6
clone size: many
D gene: TRBD1
V gene: TRBV6-5
CDR3 protein: CASSLTGTGNSPLHF
CDR3 DNA: TGTGCCAGCAGTCTTACCGGGACAGGGAATTCACCCCTCCACTTT

J gene: TRBJ1-5
clone size: -
D gene: -
V gene: TRBV6-2/TRBV6-3
CDR3 protein: CTSKESRGSNQPQHF
CDR3 DNA: TGTACCAGCAAAGAGTCTAGAGGTAGCAATCAGCCCCAGCATTTT

J gene: TRBJ2-1
clone size: once
D gene: TRBD2
V gene: TRBV20-1
CDR3 protein: CSAPAGGLPSSYNDQFF
CDR3 DNA: TGTAGTGCCCCAGCGGGAGGGCTACCGAGCTCCTACAATGATCAGTTCTTC

J gene: TRBJ2-1
clone size: once
D gene: -
V gene: TRBV29-1
CDR3 protein: CSALWDYNEQVF
CDR3 DNA: TGCAGCGCCCTATGGGATTACAATGAGCAGGTCTTC

J gene: TRBJ2-1
clone size: -
D gene: -
V gene: TRBV10-3
CDR3 protein: CATSPKATGDEQFF
CDR3 DNA: TGTGCCACCAGCCCCAAGGCGACCGGGGATGAGCAGTTCTTC

J gene: TRBJ2-7
clone size: -
D gene: -
V gene: TRBV4-1
CDR3 protein: CASSPRSGTPPYDQNF
CDR3 DNA: TGCGCCAGCAGCCCCCGCTCCGGGACGCCTCCCTACGATCAGAACTTC

J gene: TRBJ2-7
clone size: -
D gene: -
V gene: TRBV5-1
CDR3 protein: CASRWDKAYEQYF
CDR3 DNA: TGTGCCAGCAGATGGGACAAGGCCTACGAGCAGTACTTC

J gene: TRBJ2-3
clone size: -
D gene: -
V gene: TRBV28
CDR3 protein: CAGSFNSADTQYF
CDR3 DNA: TGTGCCGGCAGTTTTAACAGTGCTGATACGCAATATTTT

J gene: TRBJ2-5
clone size: many
D gene: -
V gene: TRBV11-2
CDR3 protein: CASSFATNGQETQYF
CDR3 DNA: TGTGCCAGCAGCTTTGCGACTAACGGACAAGAGACCCAGTACTTC

J gene: TRBJ2-3
clone size: -
D gene: -
V gene: TRBV5-4
CDR3 protein: CVSSPPGTEVDTQYF
CDR3 DNA: TGTGTCAGCAGCCCGCCCGGGACGGAGGTGGATACACAGTATTTT

J gene: TRBJ2-7
clone size: -
D gene: TRBD2
V gene: TRBV7-9
CDR3 protein: CASSLGLAASYEQYF
CDR3 DNA: TGTGCCAGCAGCTTGGGACTAGCCGCATCTTACGAGCAGTACTTC

J gene: TRBJ2-2
clone size: -
D gene: TRBD2
V gene: TRBV4-2
CDR3 protein: CASSLNGVASGSKGGELFF
CDR3 DNA: TGTGCCAGCAGCCTAAACGGCGTGGCTAGCGGGAGTAAGGGCGGGGAGCTGTTTTTT

J gene: TRBJ2-3
clone size: once
D gene: TRBD2
V gene: TRBV6-4
CDR3 protein: CVSSEREGTDTQYF
CDR3 DNA: TGTGTCAGCAGTGAGCGGGAGGGCACCGATACGCAGTATTTT